The 31 T cell receptor beta chains in this list originate from one sample, sequenced in a study of cytomegalovirus exposure and HLA in healthy donors (dated by TCRdb to 2015 to 2018). Library preparation was by the immunoSEQ multiplex PCR assay. A mixture of 60 forward primers for TCR Vbeta segments and 13 reverse primers for TCR Jbeta segments was used in the multiplex PCR. This immuneACCESS table, as held by TCRdb, lists in-frame sequences with V and J called but not all clones. Of the missing ones, under half trace to an unresolved V gene in checked studies; the others have no known cause. Across this sample there are about 61,000 clones, with roughly 86% seen only once. Roughly 1.4% of the sample is held by the ten biggest clonotypes. The source material was PBMCs. Receptor source: a man aged 18 to 29 in good health and CMV-seronegative.

This clone was seen once. The chain links TRBV19 to TRBJ1-1; the D gene is possibly TRBD1 (6 bases). V lost 5 bases and J lost 3, with 10 bases in between. CDR3 size: 13 residues. CDR1 and CDR2 from the germline V gene are LNHDA and SQIVND (reference sequence). CDR3 nucleotide sequence: TGTGCCAGTAGTGCCGGACAGTACACTGAAGCTTTCTTT. It is translated as CASSAGQYTEAFF.

Of note for this clone: Other DNA sequences within the sample encode an identical CDR3. The V gene is TRBV7-3, the J gene TRBJ2-5; 7 bases fit TRBD2. V was pared by 2 bases and J by 4 bases, with 1 base of the junction left unmatched. This CDR3 is 13 amino acids long. Germline V gene sequence: CDR1 SGHTA, CDR2 FQGTGA. CDR3 in amino acids: CASSLGGVETQYF. The DNA of the CDR3 is TGTGCCAGCAGCTTAGGGGGGGTAGAGACCCAGTACTTC.

The V and J genes are TRBV2 and TRBJ2-5; D possibly corresponds to TRBD1 (5 bases). Trimming pared 4 bases from V and 0 bases from J, leaving 6 bases between. The CDR3 is 13 residues long. Per the germline V gene, CDR1 is SNHLY and CDR2 is FYNNEI. The CDR3 reads CASSAGYQETQYF. The CDR3 nucleotides read TGTGCCAGCAGTGCAGGGTACCAAGAGACCCAGTACTTC.

This chain uses TRBV18 with TRBJ2-1; possibly TRBD1 for D (5 bases). Between the trimmed V and J ends, which lost 2 bases and 5 bases, there was a span of 10 bases. From germline, CDR1 is KGHSH and CDR2 LQKENI. CDR3 length equals 14 residues. CDR3 in DNA: TGTGCCAGCTCACCATCACCAGGGAACAATGAGCAGTTCTTC. This translates into CASSPSPGNNEQFF. The variable domain in full, completed from reference TRBV18 and TRBJ2-1, reads NAGVMQNPRHLVRRRGQEARLRCSPMKGHSHVYWYRQLPEEGLKFMVYLQKENIIDESGMPKERFSAEFPKEGPSILRIQQVVRGDSAAYFCASSPSPGNNEQFFGPGTRLTVL.

The V call is TRBV2, the J call TRBJ2-5; D unclear. This CDR3 has 18 amino acids. The V end lost 7 bases, the J end lost 1 base, and 25 bases lay between the germline ends. The germline V gene has CDR1 SNHLY and CDR2 FYNNEI. The CDR3 spells CASKHRAQDSASQETQYF. The DNA for the CDR3 is TGTGCCAGCAAACACAGAGCCCAAGATTCAGCCTCCCAAGAGACCCAGTACTTC.

The chain employs TRBV10-3 and TRBJ1-2, with TRBD1 identical over 7 bases. V lost 8 bases to trimming and J lost 5 bases; unmatched junction nucleotides: 11. In germline, CDR1 is ENHRY, CDR2 SYGVKD. The CDR3 totals 14 residues. Here the CDR3 DNA reads TGTGCCATCGGCCAAGGGACAGTGAAATATGGCTACACCTTC. This gives the protein CAIGQGTVKYGYTF.

CDR3 DNA: TGTGCCAGCAGCTTCACTGGGCCGTACAATGAGCAGTTCTTC. Its translation is CASSFTGPYNEQFF. The chain links TRBV7-8 to TRBJ2-1; no clear D gene. Germline lookup yields CDR1 SGHVS and CDR2 FQNEAQ. The CDR3 extends over 14 amino acids. V lost 3 bases and J 4 bases, leaving 10 bases between the germline ends. Filled out from reference TRBV7-8 and TRBJ2-1, the complete variable domain reads GAGVSQSPRYKVAKRGQDVALRCDPISGHVSLFWYQQALGQGPEFLTYFQNEAQLDKSGLPSDRFFAERPEGSVSTLKIQRTQQEDSAVYLCASSFTGPYNEQFFGPGTRLTVL.

This rearrangement joins TRBV7-9 to TRBJ1-2; D is undetermined. CDR3 length: 14 amino acids. The V end was cut by 1 base, the J end by 4 bases, with 10 bases between. Germline V gene lookup returns CDR1 SEHNR and CDR2 FQNEAQ (reference sequence). The CDR3 loop is CASSLVARTYGYTF. For the CDR3, the DNA is TGTGCCAGCAGCTTAGTGGCACGAACCTATGGCTACACCTTC.

The chain joins TRBV7-2 to TRBJ2-5; TRBD2 aligns across 10 bases. Germline lookup yields CDR1 SGHTA and CDR2 FQGNSA. Losses at the gene ends were 2 bases for V and 5 bases for J; bases not matched to a gene: 8. The CDR3 consists of 16 residues. CDR3 region: CASSLKRGGFRETQYF. CDR3 sequence (DNA): TGTGCCAGCAGCTTAAAGCGGGGGGGGTTCCGGGAGACCCAGTACTTC.

This clone was seen only once. This chain links TRBV30 with TRBJ1-6; D possibly corresponds to TRBD1 (6 bases). Trimming pared 4 bases from V and 8 bases from J, leaving 18 bases between. The CDR3 sequence is 15 residues long. Germline loops: CDR1 GTSNPN, CDR2 SVGIG (reference sequence). The CDR3 DNA sequence: TGTGCCTGGAACCGTCTCCGAGGGGGTGATTCACCCCTCCACTTT. The encoded protein is CAWNRLRGGDSPLHF.

This chain connects TRBV7-3 to TRBJ2-3; a possible D gene is TRBD2 (6 bases). The germline gives CDR1 SGHTA, CDR2 FQGTGA. There are 14 residues in the CDR3. The ends were cut back, 6 bases at V and 2 bases at J, with 12 bases in the middle. As DNA, the CDR3 is TGTGCCAGCAGGGGATCGGGGGACACAGATACGCAGTATTTT. This sequence encodes CASRGSGDTDTQYF.

This clone was counted a single time. The J gene is TRBJ1-2, the V gene TRBV2, with 7 nucleotides matching TRBD1. The CDR3 length is 13 residues. CDR1 is SNHLY and CDR2 is FYNNEI in the germline V gene. Trimming cost V 6 bases and J 8 bases; bases outside gene matches: 9. The CDR3 coding sequence is TGTGCCAGCAGCCGGGACAGCAAAGGAGGCTACACCTTC. This translates into CASSRDSKGGYTF.

The chain couples TRBV6-5 to TRBJ1-3, with D possibly TRBD1 on 6 matching bases. CDR1 is MNHEY, CDR2 SVGAGI, per germline. Trimming pared 7 bases from V and 2 bases from J, leaving 15 bases between. CDR3 size: 15 residues. The CDR3 loop reads CASTEGGSTGNTIYF. The CDR3 DNA follows: TGTGCCAGCACCGAGGGGGGGTCGACTGGAAACACCATATATTTT.

This clone was found a few times. The chain combines TRBV28 with TRBJ1-1; D not resolved. The germline gives CDR1 MDHEN, CDR2 SYDVKM. The CDR3 length is 15 residues. With 4 bases removed from V and 1 base from J, the gap between germline ends came to 13 bases. Here the CDR3 reads CASSSPQPGNTEAFF. The CDR3 coding sequence is TGTGCCAGCAGTTCACCACAGCCCGGGAACACTGAAGCTTTCTTT. Variable domain in full (rest from reference TRBV28 and TRBJ1-1): DVKVTQSSRYLVKRTGEKVFLECVQDMDHENMFWYRQDPGLGLRLIYFSYDVKMKEKGDIPEGYSVSREKKERFSLILESASTNQTSMYLCASSSPQPGNTEAFFGQGTRLTVV.

The chain joins TRBV9 to TRBJ1-6; the match to TRBD1 covers 7 bases. CDR3 length equals 14 residues. The trim removed 4 bases at V and 4 bases at J, leaving 2 bases unmatched. Germline lookup yields CDR1 SGDLS and CDR2 YYNGEE. The chain's CDR3 is CASSLTGYNSPLHF. In DNA form, the CDR3 reads TGTGCCAGCAGCTTGACAGGGTATAATTCACCCCTCCACTTT.

The chain carries TRBV4-1 and TRBJ1-5; no clear D gene. The V gene's germline CDR1 is MGHRA and CDR2 YSYEKL. The CDR3 extends over 14 amino acids. V lost 0 bases and J 1 base, leaving 4 bases between the germline ends. The CDR3 nucleotides read TGCGCCAGCAGCCAAGATAGCAGCAATCAGCCCCAGCATTTT. Protein product: CASSQDSSNQPQHF.

The rearrangement joins TRBV7-2 to TRBJ2-3, with D possibly matching TRBD2 (6 bases). Trimming shortened V by 6 bases and J by 0 bases, and 16 bases separated the two germline ends. The CDR3 is 16 amino acids. Germline CDR1 and CDR2: SGHTA and FQGNSA. The CDR3 sequence is CASRPTSYSSTDTQYF. The CDR3 coding sequence is TGTGCCAGCAGGCCAACTAGCTATTCTAGCACAGATACGCAGTATTTT.

This sequence joins TRBV28 and TRBJ2-7, with D possibly matching TRBD1 (5 bases). The CDR3 totals 12 residues. V shed 2 bases and J shed 3 bases, with 5 bases lying between them. The V gene's germline CDR1 is MDHEN and CDR2 SYDVKM. In DNA form, the CDR3 reads TGTGCCAGCAGTTTAAGGGGCTACGAGCAGTACTTC. It translates to CASSLRGYEQYF.

The rearrangement links TRBV21-1 to TRBJ2-3; the DNA was not used to check the table's D call, TRBD2. TRBV21-1 is a pseudogene locus. The CDR3 totals 16 residues. This CDR3 is CASSTPGLALPDTQYF. The CDR3, as DNA: TGTGCCAGCAGCACGCCGGGACTCGCACTCCCAGATACGCAGTATTTT.

This clone was seen only once. The chain employs TRBV28 and TRBJ1-2, with a tentative D call TRBD1 (6 bases). CDR3 length: 16 residues. CDR1 MDHEN and CDR2 SYDVKM come from the germline V gene. Trimming removed 6 bases from V and 8 bases from J, with 25 bases in between. CDR3 amino acids: CASSPPRGGLLEGYTF. The CDR3 nucleotides are TGTGCCAGCAGCCCCCCCAGGGGAGGGTTGCTGGAGGGCTACACCTTC.

The rearrangement links TRBV5-6 to TRBJ1-2, with 7 nucleotides matching TRBD1. V shed 4 bases and J 8 bases; nucleotides not matched to a gene: 11. Per germline, CDR1 SGHDT and CDR2 YYEEEE. The CDR3 has 14 residues. CDR3 amino acids: CASSPTDRASGYTF. As DNA, the CDR3 is TGTGCCAGCAGCCCTACCGACAGGGCATCAGGCTACACCTTC.

This sequence joins TRBV28 and TRBJ2-5; the D gene is possibly TRBD2 (5 bases). Germline-derived CDR1 and CDR2 are MDHEN and SYDVKM. V was pared by 7 bases and J by 3 bases, with 15 bases between. The CDR3 consists of 14 residues. The CDR3 reads CASTPTGGEETQYF. The CDR3, as DNA: TGTGCCAGCACCCCCACCGGAGGTGAAGAGACCCAGTACTTC.

The rearrangement links TRBV5-1 to TRBJ1-2; a possible D gene is TRBD1 (5 bases). Germline assignment: CDR1 SGHRS and CDR2 YFSETQ. Trimming pared 2 bases from V and 2 bases from J, leaving 7 bases between. This CDR3 has 13 amino acids. The CDR3 protein is CASSLPGNYGYTF. The CDR3 bases are TGCGCCAGCAGCTTACCAGGGAACTATGGCTACACCTTC. Combining the CDR3 with reference TRBV5-1 and TRBJ1-2 gives the whole variable domain KAGVTQTPRYLIKTRGQQVTLSCSPISGHRSVSWYQQTPGQGLQFLFEYFSETQRNKGNFPGRFSGRQFSNSRSEMNVSTLELGDSALYLCASSLPGNYGYTFGSGTRLTVV.

This CDR3 is CASSLPSGVTMEFF. CDR3 nucleotide sequence: TGTGCCAGCAGCTTACCCTCCGGTGTGACAATGGAGTTCTTC. The rearrangement links TRBV7-2 to TRBJ2-1, with no clear D. With 2 bases removed from V and 14 bases from J, the gap between germline ends came to 19 bases. CDR1 and CDR2 (germline): SGHTA, FQGNSA. This CDR3 has 14 amino acids.

This rearrangement joins TRBV5-1 to TRBJ1-1; D remains ambiguous. Germline V gene data show CDR1 as SGHRS and CDR2 as YFSETQ. Trimming took off 3 bases at V and 1 base at J, with 7 bases between the two ends. The CDR3 covers 13 residues. The CDR3 loop is CASSWAENTEAFF. In DNA, the CDR3 is TGCGCCAGCAGCTGGGCCGAGAACACTGAAGCTTTCTTT.

V is TRBV28 and J is TRBJ1-1; 9 bases are a match to TRBD1. Germline trimming cut 5 bases from V and 10 bases from J; bases unmatched to any gene: 14. Germline V gene lookup returns CDR1 MDHEN and CDR2 SYDVKM. CDR3 length: 15 residues. The CDR3 nucleotides read TGTGCCAGCAGTCGGACCGGGACAGGGCCCGAAGGAGCTTTCTTT. Translating gives CASSRTGTGPEGAFF.

The V call is TRBV18, the J call TRBJ1-2, with 7 bases aligning to TRBD1. CDR1 is KGHSH, CDR2 LQKENI, per germline. This CDR3 comprises 15 residues. The V and J ends lost 2 bases and 7 bases, in that order; junction bases with no gene match: 10. The CDR3 here is CASSPSDRSTAGYTF. CDR3 coding DNA: TGTGCCAGCTCACCATCGGACAGGAGCACAGCTGGCTACACCTTC.

The J gene is TRBJ1-2, the V gene TRBV28, with D perhaps matching TRBD1 (6 bases). This CDR3 contains 15 residues. Germline V gene lookup returns CDR1 MDHEN and CDR2 SYDVKM. Trimming stripped 3 bases from V and 4 bases from J, with 15 bases between. The CDR3 sequence: CASSLIGGHGYGYTF. CDR3 coding DNA: TGTGCCAGCAGTTTGATCGGGGGGCACGGCTATGGCTACACCTTC.

The chain carries TRBV9 and TRBJ1-1, with TRBD1 identical over 7 bases. With V trimmed by 0 bases and J by 1 base, 0 bases remained unmatched. The CDR3 spans 14 residues. CDR1 is SGDLS, CDR2 YYNGEE, per germline. The CDR3 DNA reads TGTGCCAGCAGCGTAGGGACAGGGAACACTGAAGCTTTCTTT. Amino acids: CASSVGTGNTEAFF.

This clone was found a few times. The J gene is TRBJ1-1, the V gene TRBV18; TRBD1 aligns across 7 bases. V trimming: 4 bases; J trimming: 5 bases; junction bases outside the gene matches: 4. From germline, CDR1 is KGHSH and CDR2 LQKENI. The CDR3 spans 13 residues. This chain's CDR3 is CASSQTGRTEAFF. In nucleotides, the CDR3 is TGTGCCAGCTCACAGACAGGGCGAACTGAAGCTTTCTTT.

The chain recombines TRBV5-1 with TRBJ1-2; weak D call: TRBD1 (5 bases). The CDR3 consists of 15 residues. With 0 bases removed from V and 8 bases from J, the gap between germline ends came to 17 bases. Germline CDR1 reads SGHRS; CDR2 reads YFSETQ. The DNA for the CDR3 is TGCGCCAGCAGCTTGGGACAGCATTACTTAGAGGGCTACACCTTC. This encodes CASSLGQHYLEGYTF.